This passage covers 3 T cell receptor beta chains from one sample sequenced in a study of T cells in Graves' hyperthyroidism and ophthalmopathy. RNA transcripts yielded amplified TCR beta CDR3 regions. When the TCR CDR3 underwent first-round RT-PCR, the HTBI primer set was used. TCRdb independently ran MiXCR on the multiplex PCR reads; one entry per CDR3 protein. The data contain some 50,000 distinct CDR3 sequences, roughly 50% of them singletons. The sample was blood. These receptors all stem from a woman aged 45-60 years with Graves' ophthalmopathy.

In this sample, this clonotype turned up many times. This chain uses TRBV10-1 with TRBJ1-1; D is uncertain. This CDR3 spans 13 amino acids. Per germline, CDR1 WNHNN and CDR2 SYGVQD (reference sequence). V was pared by 2 bases and J by 0 bases, with 4 bases between. The CDR3 bases are TGCGCCAGCAGTGAGGGTTTGAACACTGAAGCTTTCTTT. Its translation is CASSEGLNTEAFF.

This clonotype was seen at least ten times. The gene calls are TRBV20-1 and TRBJ2-3; tentatively, D is TRBD1 (6 bases). CDR1 is DFQATT, CDR2 SNEGSKA, per germline (reference sequence). V lost 6 bases and J lost 4, with 17 bases in between. The length of the CDR3 is 14 residues. CDR3 bases: TGCAGTGCCCTGGACAGTAAAATGGCAGATACGCAGTATTTT. This translates into CSALDSKMADTQYF.

This clonotype was picked up many times. This chain joins TRBV15 and TRBJ2-2; no clear D. The V end was cut by 5 bases, the J end by 3 bases, with 10 bases between. CDR3 length: 14 residues. Per the germline V gene, CDR1 is LNHNV and CDR2 is YYDKDF (reference sequence). The CDR3 here is CATSPSTYTGELFF. The CDR3 nucleotides read TGTGCCACCAGCCCCAGCACTTACACCGGGGAGCTGTTTTTT.